The clone carrying this T cell receptor beta chain was seen a few times. What it binds is not known. Germline V lookup: CDR1 SEHNR, CDR2 FQNEAQ (reference sequence). The CDR3 totals 15 residues. Trimming pared 5 bases from V and 0 bases from J, leaving 10 bases between. Following RNA extraction, reverse transcription yielded cDNA that acted as the sequencing template. Here immunoSEQ multiplex PCR was the method, and the copy in TCRdb shows in-frame clones only, minus some. Of 79,000 or so clones listed, around 67% are singletons. The treatment: oral pan-JAK inhibitor, 5-10 mg twice daily. Patients with alopecia areata provided lesional scalp punch biopsies as well as peripheral blood. These data come from a study of CD8+ T cells in alopecia areata. The wider study: Affected scalp percentage determined the severity score of treated patients.

General study results and limits: Throughout tofacitinib, many expanded lesional clones continued to persist in scalp and blood. It was lesional scalp, especially alopecia totalis/universalis, that showed higher clonality than normal scalp.

Specimen: CD8+ T cells sorted from blood, collected at week 24, from a patient treated with tofacitinib. The rearrangement joins TRBV7-9 to TRBJ1-4; the D is unclear. The origin of this receptor is a human donor with alopecia areata. The CDR3 sequence is CASSSKASTNEKLFF. The DNA of the CDR3 is TGTGCCAGCAGCAGCAAAGCATCAACTAATGAAAAACTGTTTTTT.